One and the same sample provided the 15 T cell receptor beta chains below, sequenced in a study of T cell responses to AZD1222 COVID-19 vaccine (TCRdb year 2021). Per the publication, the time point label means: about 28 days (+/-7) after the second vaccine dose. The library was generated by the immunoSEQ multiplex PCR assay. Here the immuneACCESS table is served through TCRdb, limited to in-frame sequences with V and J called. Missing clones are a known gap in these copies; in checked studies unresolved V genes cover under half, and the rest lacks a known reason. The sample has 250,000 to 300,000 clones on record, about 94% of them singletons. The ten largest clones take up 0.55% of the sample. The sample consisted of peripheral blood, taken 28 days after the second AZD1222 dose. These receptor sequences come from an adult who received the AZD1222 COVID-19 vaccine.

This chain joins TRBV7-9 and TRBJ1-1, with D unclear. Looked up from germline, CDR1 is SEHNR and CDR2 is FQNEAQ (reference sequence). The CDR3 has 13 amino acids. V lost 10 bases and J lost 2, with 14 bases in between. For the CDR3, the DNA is TGTGCCACCCTACCAGACATTAACACTGAAGCTTTCTTT. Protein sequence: CATLPDINTEAFF.

CDR3 DNA: TGTGCCAGCAGGGATTACAGCGAAAAACTGTTTTTT. This sequence encodes CASRDYSEKLFF. The V and J genes are TRBV27 and TRBJ1-4; D is unresolved. This CDR3 contains 12 residues. Germline CDR1 and CDR2: MNHEY and SMNVEV (reference sequence). The V end was cut by 6 bases, the J end by 8 bases, with 10 bases between.

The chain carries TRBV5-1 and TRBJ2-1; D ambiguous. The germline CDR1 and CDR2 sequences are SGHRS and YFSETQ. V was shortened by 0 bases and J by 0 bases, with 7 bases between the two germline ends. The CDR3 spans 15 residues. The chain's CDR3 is CASSLVQSSYNEQFF. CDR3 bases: TGCGCCAGCAGCTTGGTTCAGAGCTCCTACAATGAGCAGTTCTTC.

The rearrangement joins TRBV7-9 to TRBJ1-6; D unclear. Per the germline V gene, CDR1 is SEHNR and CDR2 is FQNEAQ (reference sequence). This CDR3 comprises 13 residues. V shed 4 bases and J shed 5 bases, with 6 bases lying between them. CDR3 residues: CASSYANNSPLHF. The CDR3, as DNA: TGTGCCAGCAGCTACGCTAATAATTCACCCCTCCACTTT. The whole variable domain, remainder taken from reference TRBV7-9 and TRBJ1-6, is DTGVSQNPRHKITKRGQNVTFRCDPISEHNRLYWYRQTLGQGPEFLTYFQNEAQLEKSRLLSDRFSAERPKGSFSTLEIQRTEQGDSAMYLCASSYANNSPLHFGNGTRLTVT.

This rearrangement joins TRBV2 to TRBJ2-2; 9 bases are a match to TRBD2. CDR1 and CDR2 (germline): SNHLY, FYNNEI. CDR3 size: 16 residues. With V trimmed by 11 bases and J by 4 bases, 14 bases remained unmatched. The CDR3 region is CAWSLAGALITGELFF. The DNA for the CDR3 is TGTGCCTGGTCTTTAGCGGGAGCGCTTATCACCGGGGAGCTGTTTTTT. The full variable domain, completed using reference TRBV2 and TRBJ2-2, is EPEVTQTPSHQVTQMGQEVILRCVPISNHLYFYWYRQILGQKVEFLVSFYNNEISEKSEIFDDQFSVERPDGSNFTLKIRSTKLEDSAMYFCAWSLAGALITGELFFGEGSRLTVL.

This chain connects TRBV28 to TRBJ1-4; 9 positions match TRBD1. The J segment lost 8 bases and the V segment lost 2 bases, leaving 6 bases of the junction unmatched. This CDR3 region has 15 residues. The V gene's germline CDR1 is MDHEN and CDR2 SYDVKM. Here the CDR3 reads CASSLGGQGGEKLFF. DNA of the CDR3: TGTGCCAGCAGTTTAGGGGGACAGGGAGGCGAAAAACTGTTTTTT.

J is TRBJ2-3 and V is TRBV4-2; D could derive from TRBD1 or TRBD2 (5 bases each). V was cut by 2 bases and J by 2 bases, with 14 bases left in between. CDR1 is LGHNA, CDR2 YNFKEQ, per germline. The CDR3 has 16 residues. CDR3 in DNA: TGTGCCAGCAGCCAACTTAACGGGGCCCCCACAGATACGCAGTATTTT. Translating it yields CASSQLNGAPTDTQYF.

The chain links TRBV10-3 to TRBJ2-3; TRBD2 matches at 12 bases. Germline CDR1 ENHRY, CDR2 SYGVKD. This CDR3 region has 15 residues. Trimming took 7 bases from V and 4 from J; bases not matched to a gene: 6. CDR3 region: CAINEASGRADTQYF. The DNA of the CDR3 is TGTGCCATCAACGAGGCTAGCGGGAGGGCAGATACGCAGTATTTT.

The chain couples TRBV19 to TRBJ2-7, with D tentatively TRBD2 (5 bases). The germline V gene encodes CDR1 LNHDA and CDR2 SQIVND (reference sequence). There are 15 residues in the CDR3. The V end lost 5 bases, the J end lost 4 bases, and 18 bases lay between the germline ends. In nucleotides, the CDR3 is TGTGCCAGTAGTCTCGCCTGGACGAGGGATTACGAGCAGTACTTC. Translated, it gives CASSLAWTRDYEQYF.

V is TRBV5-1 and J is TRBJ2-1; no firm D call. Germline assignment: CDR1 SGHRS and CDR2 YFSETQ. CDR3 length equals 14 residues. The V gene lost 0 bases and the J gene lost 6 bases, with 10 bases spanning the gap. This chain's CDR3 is CASSLGVWGNEQFF. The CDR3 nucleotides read TGCGCCAGCAGCTTGGGGGTGTGGGGCAATGAGCAGTTCTTC.

CDR3 amino acids: CASSTSTDTQYF. CDR3 DNA: TGTGCCAGCAGCACCTCCACAGATACGCAGTATTTT. The J gene is TRBJ2-3, the V gene TRBV7-2; D unclear. This CDR3 comprises 12 residues. Trimming shortened V by 5 bases and J by 2 bases, and 5 bases separated the two germline ends. The V gene's germline CDR1 is SGHTA and CDR2 FQGNSA.

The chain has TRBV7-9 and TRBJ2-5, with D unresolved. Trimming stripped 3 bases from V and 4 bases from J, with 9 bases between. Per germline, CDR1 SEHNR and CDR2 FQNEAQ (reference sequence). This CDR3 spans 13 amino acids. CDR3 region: CASSFTAVETQYF. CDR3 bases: TGTGCCAGCAGCTTCACGGCGGTAGAGACCCAGTACTTC.

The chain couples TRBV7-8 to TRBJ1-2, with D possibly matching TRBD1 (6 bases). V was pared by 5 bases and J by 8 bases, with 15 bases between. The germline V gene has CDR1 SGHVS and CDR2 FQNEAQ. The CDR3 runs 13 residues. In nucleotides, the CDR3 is TGTGCCAGCAGCACCCGAACAGGGAGCGGCTACACCTTC. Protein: CASSTRTGSGYTF.

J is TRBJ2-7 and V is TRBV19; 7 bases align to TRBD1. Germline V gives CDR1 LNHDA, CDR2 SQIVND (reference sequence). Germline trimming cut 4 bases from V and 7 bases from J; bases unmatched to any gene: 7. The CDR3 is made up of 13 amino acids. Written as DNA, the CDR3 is TGTGCCAGTAGTAAGGGGGCGTTCGGAGAGCAGTACTTC. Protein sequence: CASSKGAFGEQYF.

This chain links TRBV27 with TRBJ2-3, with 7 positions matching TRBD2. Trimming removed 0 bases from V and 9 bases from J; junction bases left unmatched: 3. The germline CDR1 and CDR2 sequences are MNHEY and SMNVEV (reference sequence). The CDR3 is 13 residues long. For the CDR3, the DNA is TGTGCCAGCAGTTTATCCCCCGGGAGGACGCAGTATTTT. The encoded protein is CASSLSPGRTQYF.